These 22 T cell receptor beta chains were all obtained from the same sample, sequenced in a study of T cells in localized non-small cell lung cancer. The method was immunoSEQ multiplex PCR; TCRdb's version includes in-frame clones alone and lacks a portion of them. The sample lists some 36,000 clones; about nine tenths were seen once. The sequencing here drew on peripheral blood mononuclear cells, taken before any cancer treatment. These receptors came from a male donor aged 60 or older with stage II lung adenocarcinoma.

This sequence joins TRBV14 and TRBJ2-1, with 10 bases identical to TRBD2. This CDR3 comprises 15 residues. Germline loops: CDR1 SGHDN, CDR2 FVKESK. V was pared by 4 bases and J by 7 bases, with 7 bases of the junction left unmatched. CDR3 protein: CASSLRTSGTNEQFF. The DNA of the CDR3 is TGTGCCAGCAGCCTTCGAACTAGCGGGACAAATGAGCAGTTCTTC.

The CDR3 DNA is TGCAGCGTCGCACAGGGGCCCTACGAGCAGTACTTC. As protein: CSVAQGPYEQYF. The chain combines TRBV29-1 with TRBJ2-7; 7 positions match TRBD1. Unmatched junction bases numbered 4, after V lost 6 bases and J lost 2 bases. The CDR3 runs to 12 residues. Germline V gene lookup returns CDR1 SQVTM and CDR2 ANQGSEA.

The chain has TRBV9 and TRBJ2-5; TRBD2 matches at 11 bases. CDR3 length: 15 residues. CDR1 is SGDLS, CDR2 YYNGEE, per germline. V shed 0 bases, J shed 4 bases, and the junction held 2 bases outside the gene matches. The CDR3 coding sequence is TGTGCCAGCAGCGTAGGGCTAGCGGGAGGAGAGACCCAGTACTTC. Its protein product is CASSVGLAGGETQYF.

The chain employs TRBV6-5 and TRBJ1-1; D gene unclear. The CDR3 length is 15 residues. CDR1 is MNHEY, CDR2 SVGAGI, per germline. The ends were cut back, 4 bases at V and 1 base at J, with 13 bases in the middle. CDR3 residues: CASSSSPTTNTEAFF. CDR3 coding DNA: TGTGCCAGCAGTTCTTCCCCCACTACGAACACTGAAGCTTTCTTT.

This clone was seen a single time. This rearrangement joins TRBV5-1 to TRBJ2-7; 10 positions match TRBD1. In germline, CDR1 is SGHRS, CDR2 YFSETQ. Trimming took 0 bases from V and 1 from J; bases not matched to a gene: 7. The CDR3 totals 17 residues. The CDR3 loop is CASSLAPTGGGSYEQYF. The DNA of the CDR3 is TGCGCCAGCAGCTTGGCTCCGACAGGGGGCGGGTCCTACGAGCAGTACTTC.

This clone turned up a few times. V usage is TRBV6-1 and J usage is TRBJ2-6, with D possibly TRBD2 on 7 matching bases. Germline CDR1 is MNHNS and CDR2 is SASEGT. Trimming took 7 bases from V and 2 from J, leaving 12 bases between them. The CDR3 spans 15 residues. CDR3 nucleotide sequence: TGTGCCAGCACCGAAGGGGGGGCTGGGGCCAACGTCCTGACTTTC. It specifies CASTEGGAGANVLTF.

The V and J genes are TRBV19 and TRBJ1-1, with 9 bases lining up with TRBD1. In germline, CDR1 is LNHDA, CDR2 SQIVND (reference sequence). The junction had 11 bases not matched to a gene; V was cut back by 7 bases and J by 5 bases. This CDR3 region has 15 residues. The CDR3: CASTQWGQGLTEAFF. CDR3 in DNA: TGTGCCAGTACCCAGTGGGGACAGGGTCTGACTGAAGCTTTCTTT.

J is TRBJ2-7 and V is TRBV29-1; 10 bases map to TRBD1. The CDR3 extends over 13 amino acids. Germline CDR1 is SQVTM and CDR2 is ANQGSEA. V was clipped by 7 bases and J by 7 bases; unmatched bases: 10. The CDR3 protein is CSAAGTGVREQYF. The CDR3 DNA reads as TGCAGCGCCGCCGGGACAGGGGTAAGGGAGCAGTACTTC.

The gene calls are TRBV6-5 and TRBJ2-3; no definite D call. The CDR3 consists of 16 residues. Germline assignment: CDR1 MNHEY and CDR2 SVGAGI. V lost 0 bases and J 2 bases, leaving 12 bases between the germline ends. The CDR3 sequence is CASSYSSTYNTDTQYF. Written as DNA, the CDR3 is TGTGCCAGCAGTTACTCGAGTACCTACAACACAGATACGCAGTATTTT.

V usage is TRBV28 and J usage is TRBJ1-4; 7 bases agree with TRBD1. Unmatched junction bases numbered 12, after V lost 8 bases and J lost 9 bases. Looked up from germline, CDR1 is MDHEN and CDR2 is SYDVKM. The CDR3 loop spans 14 amino acids. The CDR3 here is CASREPGQSKKLFF. CDR3 coding DNA: TGTGCCAGCCGGGAACCGGGACAGTCGAAAAAACTGTTTTTT.

DNA of the CDR3: TGCGCCAGCAATCTTAACAGGGGTCAAGAGACCCAGTACTTC. Its translation is CASNLNRGQETQYF. V and J are TRBV5-1 and TRBJ2-5, with 7 nucleotides matching TRBD1. The trim removed 6 bases at V and 2 bases at J, leaving 7 bases unmatched. The CDR3 contains 14 residues. Germline CDR1 SGHRS, CDR2 YFSETQ. Drawing the rest from reference TRBV5-1 and TRBJ2-5, the complete variable domain is KAGVTQTPRYLIKTRGQQVTLSCSPISGHRSVSWYQQTPGQGLQFLFEYFSETQRNKGNFPGRFSGRQFSNSRSEMNVSTLELGDSALYLCASNLNRGQETQYFGPGTRLLVL.

In this sample, this clone turned up a few times. The V gene is TRBV6-6, the J gene TRBJ1-1, with a weak D call TRBD1 (6 bases). The CDR3 contains 16 residues. The germline CDR1 and CDR2 sequences are MNHNY and SVGAGI (reference sequence). The germline V and J ends were trimmed by 0 bases and 4 bases, with 15 bases remaining between them. DNA of the CDR3: TGTGCCAGCAGTTACTCGCGGGGGGCAGGGCCCACTGAAGCTTTCTTT. This gives the protein CASSYSRGAGPTEAFF.

This clone was recorded once. This chain links TRBV5-5 with TRBJ2-2, with 14 bases matching TRBD2. CDR1 and CDR2 from the germline V gene are SGHKS and YYEKEE (reference sequence). This CDR3 contains 18 residues. V lost 1 base to trimming and J lost 4 bases; unmatched junction nucleotides: 6. The CDR3 sequence: CASSLRLAGGPSTGELFF. CDR3 bases: TGTGCCAGCAGCTTGAGACTAGCGGGAGGGCCGAGCACCGGGGAGCTGTTTTTT.

The chain joins TRBV15 to TRBJ1-1, with D possibly being TRBD1 (6 bases). The germline V gene encodes CDR1 LNHNV and CDR2 YYDKDF (reference sequence). The CDR3 runs to 15 residues. The germline V and J ends were trimmed by 1 base and 1 base, with 10 bases remaining between them. The CDR3 DNA is TGTGCCACCAGCAGAGGGGGGGCAGCGAACACTGAAGCTTTCTTT. Translation: CATSRGGAANTEAFF.

The chain recombines TRBV6-1 with TRBJ2-7; possible D gene TRBD1, 6 bases. The V gene's germline CDR1 is MNHNS and CDR2 SASEGT. V was cut by 7 bases and J by 3 bases, with 13 bases left in between. This CDR3 has 13 residues. This CDR3 is CASTGTSNYEQYF. The CDR3 DNA is TGTGCCAGCACCGGGACATCGAACTACGAGCAGTACTTC.

This clone was detected only a few times. The gene calls are TRBV10-3 and TRBJ1-1, with TRBD1 identical over 10 bases. The CDR3 length is 15 residues. V was clipped by 8 bases and J by 6 bases; unmatched bases: 12. Germline CDR1 reads ENHRY; CDR2 reads SYGVKD. CDR3 loop: CAIGRGDRGISEAFF. The CDR3 coding sequence is TGTGCCATCGGAAGGGGGGACAGGGGAATATCTGAAGCTTTCTTT.

The chain joins TRBV12-5 to TRBJ2-5; possibly TRBD2 for D (6 bases). CDR1 is LGHNT, CDR2 FRNRAP, per germline. Trimming shortened V by 6 bases and J by 4 bases, and 18 bases separated the two germline ends. CDR3 length equals 15 residues. The DNA of the CDR3 is TGTGCTAGTGGCGCGGGGCTGCACACGGGAGAGACCCAGTACTTC. Its protein is CASGAGLHTGETQYF.

The chain employs TRBV7-2 and TRBJ1-5, with D perhaps matching TRBD1 (5 bases). The ends were cut back, 1 base at V and 0 bases at J, with 7 bases in the middle. CDR1 and CDR2 from the germline V gene are SGHTA and FQGNSA. The CDR3 contains 15 residues. The DNA for the CDR3 is TGTGCCAGCAGCTTAGGGGGGTATAGCAATCAGCCCCAGCATTTT. It specifies CASSLGGYSNQPQHF.

This clone occurred once. The chain employs TRBV9 and TRBJ2-3; 9 bases line up with TRBD2. Germline values: CDR1 SGDLS, CDR2 YYNGEE. V dropped 0 bases and J dropped 2; count of bases not matched to a gene: 1. This CDR3 is built from 15 residues. CDR3 protein: CASSVGLAATDTQYF. In nucleotides, the CDR3 is TGTGCCAGCAGCGTAGGACTAGCGGCCACAGATACGCAGTATTTT.

The genes are TRBV7-2 and TRBJ1-2; D is perhaps TRBD1 (6 bases). CDR3 length: 15 amino acids. The V gene lost 5 bases and the J gene lost 7 bases, with 20 bases spanning the gap. Germline loops: CDR1 SGHTA, CDR2 FQGNSA. As DNA, the CDR3 is TGTGCCAGCAGCCCCGGGGGGGGCAGGGAAAGTGGCTACACCTTC. Protein product: CASSPGGGRESGYTF.

The gene calls are TRBV6-1 and TRBJ1-2; D unclear. This CDR3 spans 14 amino acids. Germline V CDR1 and CDR2: MNHNS, SASEGT. The germline V and J ends were trimmed by 1 base and 3 bases, with 9 bases remaining between them. This chain's CDR3 is CASSEDWSDYGYTF. CDR3 sequence (DNA): TGTGCCAGCAGTGAAGACTGGTCTGACTATGGCTACACCTTC.

V usage is TRBV27 and J usage is TRBJ1-6; 9 bases are a match to TRBD1. This CDR3 spans 16 amino acids. V shed 5 bases, J shed 5 bases, and the junction held 7 bases outside the gene matches. Germline CDR1 is MNHEY and CDR2 is SMNVEV (reference sequence). The CDR3 spells CASSPLTGGNNSPLHF. Here the CDR3 DNA reads TGTGCCAGCAGTCCGTTGACAGGGGGAAATAATTCACCCCTCCACTTT.